The 5 T cell receptor beta chains in this list originate from one sample, sequenced in a study of blood T cell repertoires in COVID-19. Method: immunoSEQ multiplex PCR; TCRdb's copy keeps in-frame clones and lacks some. The table records fewer than 300,000 clones, 84% of them present only once. Input material: peripheral blood. The receptor set was obtained from a human donor with COVID-19, enrolled during active disease. The donor label of this sample is uncertain.

J is TRBJ2-7 and V is TRBV6-5; 7 positions match TRBD1. Trimming removed 6 bases from V and 2 bases from J; junction bases left unmatched: 4. The CDR3 has 13 residues. Germline V lookup: CDR1 MNHEY, CDR2 SVGAGI. The CDR3 DNA reads TGTGCCAGCAGCCCCGGGACAGCCTACGAGCAGTACTTC. This codes for CASSPGTAYEQYF.

There are a few counts of this clone. CDR3 region: CASSRSGLDYGYTF. The CDR3 nucleotides read TGTGCCAGCAGCCGCAGCGGTCTCGACTATGGCTACACCTTC. The rearrangement links TRBV7-8 to TRBJ1-2; D is uncertain. In germline, CDR1 is SGHVS, CDR2 FQNEAQ. The CDR3 contains 14 residues. The V end lost 5 bases, the J end lost 3 bases, and 13 bases lay between the germline ends.

The chain has TRBV27 and TRBJ1-4; 7 bases align to TRBD1. This CDR3 spans 15 amino acids. Germline V CDR1 and CDR2: MNHEY, SMNVEV (reference sequence). J gave up 2 bases and V 7 bases, and 7 bases lay outside the gene matches. The CDR3 nucleotides are TGTGCCAGCACCGCGAGACAGGGCACTAATGAAAAACTGTTTTTT. It yields the protein CASTARQGTNEKLFF.

On this clone itself: This CDR3 is also generated by other DNA sequences in the sample. The chain recombines TRBV28 with TRBJ1-2; 7 bases are a match to TRBD1. CDR3 size: 13 residues. V lost 5 bases to trimming and J lost 5 bases; unmatched junction nucleotides: 5. CDR1 is MDHEN, CDR2 SYDVKM, per germline. CDR3 region: CASSPDRDYGYTF. The CDR3 DNA reads TGTGCCAGCAGTCCCGACAGGGATTATGGCTACACCTTC.

V gene TRBV2 combines with J gene TRBJ2-2, with 11 nucleotides matching TRBD2. V gave up 4 bases and J gave up 2 bases; unmatched junction bases: 3. The germline V gene has CDR1 SNHLY and CDR2 FYNNEI. The CDR3 sequence is 16 residues long. The CDR3 sequence: CASSGTSGSNTGELFF. The CDR3, as DNA: TGTGCCAGCAGTGGCACTAGCGGGAGTAACACCGGGGAGCTGTTTTTT.